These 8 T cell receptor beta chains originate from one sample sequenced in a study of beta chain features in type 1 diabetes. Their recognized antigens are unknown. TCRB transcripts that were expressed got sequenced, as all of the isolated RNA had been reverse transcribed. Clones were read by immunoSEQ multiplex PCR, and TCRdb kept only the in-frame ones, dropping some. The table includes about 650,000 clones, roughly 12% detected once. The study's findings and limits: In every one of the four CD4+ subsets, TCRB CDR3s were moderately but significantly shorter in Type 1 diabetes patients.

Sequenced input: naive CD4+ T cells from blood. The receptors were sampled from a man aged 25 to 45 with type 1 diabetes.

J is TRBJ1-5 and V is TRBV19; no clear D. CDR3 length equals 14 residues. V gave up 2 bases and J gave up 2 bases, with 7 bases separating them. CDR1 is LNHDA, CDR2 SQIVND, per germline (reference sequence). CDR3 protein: CASSIQRGNQPQHF. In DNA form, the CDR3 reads TGTGCCAGTAGTATACAAAGGGGCAATCAGCCCCAGCATTTT.

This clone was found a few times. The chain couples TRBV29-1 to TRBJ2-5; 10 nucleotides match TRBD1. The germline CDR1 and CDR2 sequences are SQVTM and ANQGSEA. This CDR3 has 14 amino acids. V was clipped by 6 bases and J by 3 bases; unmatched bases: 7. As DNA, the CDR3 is TGCAGCGTCGAGCGGACAGGGGGGGAAGAGACCCAGTACTTC. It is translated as CSVERTGGEETQYF.

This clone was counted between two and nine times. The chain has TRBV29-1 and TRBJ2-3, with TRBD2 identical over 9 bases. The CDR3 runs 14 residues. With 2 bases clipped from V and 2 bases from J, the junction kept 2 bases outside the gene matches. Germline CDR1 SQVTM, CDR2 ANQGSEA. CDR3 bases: TGCAGCGTTGAACTAGCGGGGAACACAGATACGCAGTATTTT. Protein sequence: CSVELAGNTDTQYF.

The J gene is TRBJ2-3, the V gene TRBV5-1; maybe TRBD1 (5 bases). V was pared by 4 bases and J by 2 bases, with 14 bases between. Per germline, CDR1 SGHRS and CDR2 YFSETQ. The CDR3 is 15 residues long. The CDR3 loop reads CASSRGTTVTDTQYF. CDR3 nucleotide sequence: TGCGCCAGCAGCCGAGGAACGACAGTCACAGATACGCAGTATTTT.

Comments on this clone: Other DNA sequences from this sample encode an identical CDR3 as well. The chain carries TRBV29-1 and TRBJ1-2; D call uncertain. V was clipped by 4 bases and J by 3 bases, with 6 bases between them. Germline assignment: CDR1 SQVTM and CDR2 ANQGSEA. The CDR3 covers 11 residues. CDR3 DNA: TGCAGCGTTGGCCAGGACTATGGCTACACCTTC. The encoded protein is CSVGQDYGYTF. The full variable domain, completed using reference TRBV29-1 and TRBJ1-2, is SAVISQKPSRDICQRGTSLTIQCQVDSQVTMMFWYRQQPGQSLTLIATANQGSEATYESGFVIDKFPISRPNLTFSTLTVSNMSPEDSSIYLCSVGQDYGYTFGSGTRLTVV.

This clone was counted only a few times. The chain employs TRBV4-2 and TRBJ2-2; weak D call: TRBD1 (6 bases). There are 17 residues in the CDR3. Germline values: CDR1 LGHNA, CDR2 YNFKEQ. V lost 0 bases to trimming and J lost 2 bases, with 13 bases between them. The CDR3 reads CASSQDMGRGNTGELFF. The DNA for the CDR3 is TGTGCCAGCAGCCAAGATATGGGCAGGGGAAACACCGGGGAGCTGTTTTTT.

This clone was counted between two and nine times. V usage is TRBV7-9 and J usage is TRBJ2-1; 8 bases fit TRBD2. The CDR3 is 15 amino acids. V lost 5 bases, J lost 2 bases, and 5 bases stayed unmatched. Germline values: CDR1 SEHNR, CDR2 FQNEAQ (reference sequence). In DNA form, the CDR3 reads TGTGCCAGCAGCCCCGCGGGGGGCGCCTACAATGAGCAGTTCTTC. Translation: CASSPAGGAYNEQFF. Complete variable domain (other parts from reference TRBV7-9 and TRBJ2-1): DTGVSQNPRHKITKRGQNVTFRCDPISEHNRLYWYRQTLGQGPEFLTYFQNEAQLEKSRLLSDRFSAERPKGSFSTLEIQRTEQGDSAMYLCASSPAGGAYNEQFFGPGTRLTVL.

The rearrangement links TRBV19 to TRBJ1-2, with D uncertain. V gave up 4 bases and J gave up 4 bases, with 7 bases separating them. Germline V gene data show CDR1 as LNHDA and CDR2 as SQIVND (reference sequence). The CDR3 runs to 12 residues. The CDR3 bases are TGTGCCAGTAGTACAGATGGCTATGGCTACACCTTC. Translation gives CASSTDGYGYTF.